The next 30 T cell receptor beta chains were all read from a single sample in a study of OX40 agonist ivuxolimab in advanced cancers. Libraries came from the immunoSEQ multiplex PCR assay. TCRdb mirrors the immuneACCESS table, restricted to in-frame sequences. Some clones are absent from its copies; in checked studies, under half trace to an unresolved V gene, and the reason for the others is unknown. The sample includes tens of thousands of clones, with about four fifths observed a single time. The ten largest clones take up more than 0.95% of the sample. The sequencing here drew on CD4+ or CD8+ T cells sorted from blood, taken in a trial of the OX40 agonist ivuxolimab. The receptors derive from an adult with an advanced solid tumor such as melanoma, head and neck, liver or kidney cancer.

This clone was seen a single time. This chain joins TRBV27 and TRBJ2-5; D is possibly TRBD1 (6 bases). The V end was cut by 5 bases, the J end by 5 bases, with 21 bases between. The CDR3 extends over 16 amino acids. Germline V gene lookup returns CDR1 MNHEY and CDR2 SMNVEV (reference sequence). The CDR3 coding sequence is TGTGCCAGCAGTCCAAAACTTACAGGGTTGAGGGAGACCCAGTACTTC. It specifies CASSPKLTGLRETQYF.

J is TRBJ2-7 and V is TRBV27; D is unclear. V gave up 0 bases and J gave up 5 bases, with 29 bases separating them. The CDR3 length is 20 residues. CDR1 and CDR2 from the germline V gene are MNHEY and SMNVEV (reference sequence). For the CDR3, the DNA is TGTGCCAGCAGTTTATCGGCCCTCGTGGTCGGATTGGGTCGAGACAACGAGCAGTACTTC. It is translated as CASSLSALVVGLGRDNEQYF.

This clone was found a few times. The chain couples TRBV4-1 to TRBJ1-1, with 7 bases matching TRBD1. Germline CDR1 is MGHRA and CDR2 is YSYEKL. The CDR3 loop spans 15 amino acids. J lost 1 base, V lost 3 bases, and 5 bases had no gene match. This CDR3 reads CASSQIQGTNTEAFF. The CDR3 nucleotides read TGCGCCAGCAGCCAGATACAGGGGACGAACACTGAAGCTTTCTTT.

This chain uses TRBV30 with TRBJ2-7; 11 bases line up with TRBD2. This CDR3 is built from 12 residues. Germline CDR1 reads GTSNPN; CDR2 reads SVGIG (reference sequence). The V segment lost 4 bases and the J segment 6 bases; nucleotides outside the gene matches: 2. CDR3 loop: CAWTTSGIEQYF. DNA for the CDR3: TGTGCCTGGACGACTAGCGGGATCGAGCAGTACTTC.

This rearrangement joins TRBV7-9 to TRBJ1-1, with D unclear. Trimming removed 5 bases from V and 2 bases from J, with 21 bases in between. Germline V CDR1 and CDR2: SEHNR, FQNEAQ (reference sequence). The CDR3 contains 17 residues. CDR3 sequence (DNA): TGTGCCAGCAGCCCCGTAGCAGGTGTAGGCGATAACACTGAAGCTTTCTTT. Amino acid sequence: CASSPVAGVGDNTEAFF.

The rearrangement links TRBV7-3 to TRBJ2-5; 14 nucleotides agree with TRBD2. The CDR3 spans 18 residues. The germline CDR1 and CDR2 sequences are SGHTA and FQGTGA. J lost 5 bases, V lost 10 bases, and 18 bases had no gene match. The CDR3, as DNA: TGTGCCATCAAACCGGGACTAGCGGGAGAGGTTGTTATGGAGACCCAGTACTTC. The encoded protein is CAIKPGLAGEVVMETQYF. The complete variable domain, with remaining parts taken from reference TRBV7-3 and TRBJ2-5, reads GAGVSQTPSNKVTEKGKYVELRCDPISGHTALYWYRQSLGQGPEFLIYFQGTGAADDSGLPNDRFFAVRPEGSVSTLKIQRTERGDSAVYLCAIKPGLAGEVVMETQYFGPGTRLLVL.

As DNA, the CDR3 is TGTGCCAGCACCCGGTCCGGGGTATTCATAGAGACCCAGTACTTC. It specifies CASTRSGVFIETQYF. This chain connects TRBV27 to TRBJ2-5, with D possibly being TRBD2 (5 bases). This CDR3 has 15 residues. The germline gives CDR1 MNHEY, CDR2 SMNVEV (reference sequence). The ends were cut back, 7 bases at V and 4 bases at J, with 19 bases in the middle.

The chain couples TRBV7-9 to TRBJ2-7, with D tentatively TRBD2 (6 bases). Germline CDR1 reads SEHNR; CDR2 reads FQNEAQ (reference sequence). The V and J ends lost 2 bases and 6 bases respectively, with 11 bases between them. The CDR3 has 13 residues. In DNA form, the CDR3 reads TGTGCCAGCAGCTTAAGTAGCGGACTCGAGCAGTACTTC. It specifies CASSLSSGLEQYF.

The rearrangement links TRBV25-1 to TRBJ1-1, with D possibly matching TRBD1 (6 bases). Trimming took off 6 bases at V and 4 bases at J, with 9 bases between the two ends. Germline lookup yields CDR1 MGHDK and CDR2 SYGVNS. This CDR3 is 12 amino acids long. This CDR3 reads CASSEQGTEAFF. The CDR3 nucleotides read TGTGCCAGCAGCGAACAGGGCACTGAAGCTTTCTTT.

The J gene is TRBJ2-5, the V gene TRBV4-3; D not certain. V dropped 0 bases and J dropped 0 bases, with 8 bases sitting between them. Germline V gene sequence: CDR1 LGHNA, CDR2 YSLEER. The CDR3 covers 15 residues. CDR3 in amino acids: CASSQDPRNQETQYF. Written as DNA, the CDR3 is TGCGCCAGCAGCCAAGATCCCAGGAACCAAGAGACCCAGTACTTC.

The chain links TRBV11-3 to TRBJ2-3; TRBD2 aligns across 8 bases. Trimming took 1 base from V and 4 from J; bases not matched to a gene: 4. From germline, CDR1 is SGHNT and CDR2 YENEEA. The CDR3 is made up of 15 amino acids. The CDR3 DNA sequence: TGTGCCAGCAGCTTAGGCCTAGCGGGTGCAGATACGCAGTATTTT. It translates to CASSLGLAGADTQYF.

The J gene is TRBJ2-5, the V gene TRBV5-1; the D gene is possibly TRBD2 (5 bases). The DNA end favors TRBJ2-7, so the J call may be wrong. CDR1 and CDR2 (germline): SGHRS, YFSETQ. The CDR3 runs to 15 residues. DNA of the CDR3: TGCGCCAGCCGGCCCTTCTCGGAGGACTCCTACGAGCAGTACTTC. The encoded protein is CASRPFSEDSYEQYF.

J is TRBJ1-3 and V is TRBV10-3; D unclear. The CDR3 extends over 14 amino acids. CDR1 and CDR2 from the germline V gene are ENHRY and SYGVKD. Trimming removed 5 bases from V and 2 bases from J, with 10 bases in between. As DNA, the CDR3 is TGTGCCATCAGTCCGTCGGAGGCTGGAAACACCATATATTTT. Its translation: CAISPSEAGNTIYF.

This chain connects TRBV6-1 to TRBJ2-2; 9 nucleotides match TRBD2. V lost 2 bases to trimming and J lost 6 bases; unmatched junction nucleotides: 7. Per the germline V gene, CDR1 is MNHNS and CDR2 is SASEGT. The CDR3 has 16 residues. This CDR3 reads CASSELRSSGAGELFF. The CDR3 coding sequence is TGTGCCAGCAGTGAATTAAGGTCTAGCGGGGCCGGGGAGCTGTTTTTT.

The table lists this clone with a count of one. V is TRBV9 and J is TRBJ2-7; tentative D call: TRBD2 (5 bases). The germline V and J ends were trimmed by 0 bases and 3 bases, with 10 bases remaining between them. This CDR3 region has 14 residues. Germline loops: CDR1 SGDLS, CDR2 YYNGEE. The CDR3 loop is CASSVGYRDYEQYF. The CDR3 bases are TGTGCCAGCAGCGTAGGGTACCGGGACTACGAGCAGTACTTC.

The chain joins TRBV11-2 to TRBJ2-1; D is unclear. CDR1 is SGHAT, CDR2 FQNNGV, per germline. V lost 3 bases to trimming and J lost 4 bases, with 7 bases between them. The CDR3 is 13 residues long. The CDR3 protein is CASSFSQYNEQFF. The CDR3 DNA follows: TGTGCCAGCAGCTTCTCCCAGTACAATGAGCAGTTCTTC. The complete variable domain, with remaining parts taken from reference TRBV11-2 and TRBJ2-1, reads EAGVAQSPRYKIIEKRQSVAFWCNPISGHATLYWYQQILGQGPKLLIQFQNNGVVDDSQLPKDRFSAERLKGVDSTLKIQPAKLEDSAVYLCASSFSQYNEQFFGPGTRLTVL.

The gene calls are TRBV10-2 and TRBJ2-3; tentatively, D is TRBD2 (5 bases). Germline V lookup: CDR1 WSHSY, CDR2 SAAADI. The V end was cut by 2 bases, the J end by 1 base, with 13 bases between. The CDR3 covers 16 residues. CDR3 nucleotide sequence: TGCGCCAGCAGTGAGGCCGCGCGTAGCGGCACAGATACGCAGTATTTT. This codes for CASSEAARSGTDTQYF.

The chain is built from TRBV2 and TRBJ2-2; weak D call: TRBD1 (6 bases). V gave up 1 base and J gave up 4 bases, with 10 bases separating them. The CDR3 contains 15 residues. CDR1 is SNHLY and CDR2 is FYNNEI in the germline V gene. The CDR3 DNA reads as TGTGCCAGCAGTGAAGAGCAGGGGCGCACCGGGGAGCTGTTTTTT. It specifies CASSEEQGRTGELFF.

The chain combines TRBV19 with TRBJ1-3; 7 nucleotides agree with TRBD1. The CDR3 spans 15 residues. Germline CDR1 reads LNHDA; CDR2 reads SQIVND (reference sequence). Trimming removed 11 bases from V and 0 bases from J; junction bases left unmatched: 10. CDR3 in DNA: TGTGCCTGCCGGGACAGCGACTACTCTGGAAACACCATATATTTT. Its translation: CACRDSDYSGNTIYF.

This rearrangement joins TRBV7-2 to TRBJ2-7; D is perhaps TRBD1 (6 bases). The ends were cut back, 5 bases at V and 6 bases at J, with 14 bases in the middle. The CDR3 is 13 residues long. The germline gives CDR1 SGHTA, CDR2 FQGNSA. CDR3 residues: CASSPTTGTEQYF. In nucleotides, the CDR3 is TGTGCCAGCAGCCCAACAACAGGGACCGAGCAGTACTTC.

The chain couples TRBV5-1 to TRBJ2-2, with 10 bases identical to TRBD1. CDR3 length equals 15 residues. V lost 2 bases to trimming and J lost 4 bases; unmatched junction nucleotides: 2. Germline loops: CDR1 SGHRS, CDR2 YFSETQ. The CDR3 DNA is TGCGCCAGCAGCTTTCGGACAGGGGGCACCGGGGAGCTGTTTTTT. Its protein product is CASSFRTGGTGELFF.

CDR3 bases: TGTGCCAGCAGCTTAGCGAATAGCCAGGGACAACTGAACACTGAAGCTTTCTTT. It codes for CASSLANSQGQLNTEAFF. The chain employs TRBV7-8 and TRBJ1-1; possible D gene TRBD1, 6 bases. Per germline, CDR1 SGHVS and CDR2 FQNEAQ. The CDR3 has 18 amino acids. V lost 0 bases and J 0 bases, leaving 17 bases between the germline ends.

The CDR3 region has the DNA TGTGCCAGCAGTGAGACAGTGCCTGGAAACACCATATATTTT. This sequence encodes CASSETVPGNTIYF. The J gene is TRBJ1-3, the V gene TRBV28, with D maybe TRBD1 (5 bases). V was pared by 5 bases and J by 2 bases, with 10 bases between. Germline lookup yields CDR1 MDHEN and CDR2 SYDVKM. The CDR3 extends over 14 amino acids.

The table lists this clone with a few counts. The rearrangement links TRBV18 to TRBJ2-7, with TRBD1 identical over 10 bases. V shed 0 bases, J shed 3 bases, and the junction held 5 bases outside the gene matches. The CDR3 runs to 16 residues. Germline values: CDR1 KGHSH, CDR2 LQKENI. The CDR3 nucleotides are TGTGCCAGCTCACCACCGAAGGGACAGGGGATCTACGAGCAGTACTTC. Translated, it gives CASSPPKGQGIYEQYF.

The CDR3 region has the DNA TGTGCCAGCAGTGAAAACAAGAGGGAGCAGTACTTC. Amino acids: CASSENKREQYF. V and J are TRBV2 and TRBJ2-7, with unresolved D. Germline lookup yields CDR1 SNHLY and CDR2 FYNNEI. CDR3 length: 12 residues. Trimming cost V 2 bases and J 7 bases, with 9 bases left between them.

The rearrangement links TRBV5-1 to TRBJ2-1; 14 bases line up with TRBD2. The CDR3 sequence is 15 residues long. V shed 5 bases, J shed 6 bases, and the junction held 4 bases outside the gene matches. The germline V gene has CDR1 SGHRS and CDR2 YFSETQ. The chain's CDR3 is CASRAGTSGGNEQFF. Written as DNA, the CDR3 is TGCGCCAGCAGGGCAGGGACTAGCGGGGGCAATGAGCAGTTCTTC.

This clone was recorded once. This chain uses TRBV7-2 with TRBJ1-1; 7 nucleotides match TRBD1. V was pared by 0 bases and J by 8 bases, with 9 bases of the junction left unmatched. The CDR3 is 15 residues long. Per the germline V gene, CDR1 is SGHTA and CDR2 is FQGNSA. The CDR3 nucleotides read TGTGCCAGCAGCTTAGCGTATGGGACAGCCAGGGAAGCTTTCTTT. Its translation: CASSLAYGTAREAFF.

The chain employs TRBV19 and TRBJ1-1, with 7 bases aligning to TRBD1. This CDR3 has 15 residues. In germline, CDR1 is LNHDA, CDR2 SQIVND (reference sequence). Trimming cost V 4 bases and J 3 bases; bases outside gene matches: 8. The CDR3 here is CASSNRQGGDTEAFF. The DNA of the CDR3 is TGTGCCAGTAGTAACCGACAGGGCGGGGACACTGAAGCTTTCTTT.

This sequence joins TRBV5-1 and TRBJ1-1; TRBD1 aligns across 8 bases. The CDR3 runs to 12 residues. The germline V gene encodes CDR1 SGHRS and CDR2 YFSETQ. The V segment lost 9 bases and the J segment 6 bases; nucleotides outside the gene matches: 7. The CDR3 region has the DNA TGCGCCAACCCAGGGGGCGCGGCTGAAGCTTTCTTT. Residues: CANPGGAAEAFF.

The chain combines TRBV7-2 with TRBJ2-7, with D tentatively TRBD1 or TRBD2 (5 bases each). Germline assignment: CDR1 SGHTA and CDR2 FQGNSA. This CDR3 is 14 amino acids long. Trimming took off 2 bases at V and 5 bases at J, with 13 bases between the two ends. This CDR3 reads CASSLREGIHEQYF. The CDR3 bases are TGTGCCAGCAGCTTACGAGAGGGGATACACGAGCAGTACTTC.